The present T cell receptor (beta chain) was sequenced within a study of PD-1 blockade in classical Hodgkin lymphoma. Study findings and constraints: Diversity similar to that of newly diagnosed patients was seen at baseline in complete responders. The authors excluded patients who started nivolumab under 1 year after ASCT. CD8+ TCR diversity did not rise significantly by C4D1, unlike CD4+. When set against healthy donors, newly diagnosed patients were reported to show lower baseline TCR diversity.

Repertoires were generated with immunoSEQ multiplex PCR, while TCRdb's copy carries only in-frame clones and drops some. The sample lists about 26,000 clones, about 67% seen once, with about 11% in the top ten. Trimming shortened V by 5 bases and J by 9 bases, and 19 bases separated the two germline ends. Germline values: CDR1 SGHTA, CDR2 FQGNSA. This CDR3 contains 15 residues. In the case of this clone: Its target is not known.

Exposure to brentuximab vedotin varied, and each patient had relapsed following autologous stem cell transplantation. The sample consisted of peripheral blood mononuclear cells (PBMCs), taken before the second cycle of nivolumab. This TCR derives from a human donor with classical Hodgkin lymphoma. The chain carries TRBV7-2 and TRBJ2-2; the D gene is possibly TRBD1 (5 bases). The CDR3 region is CASSRPGSRGRELFF. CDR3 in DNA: TGTGCCAGCAGCCGCCCAGGGTCCAGAGGCCGGGAGCTGTTTTTT.